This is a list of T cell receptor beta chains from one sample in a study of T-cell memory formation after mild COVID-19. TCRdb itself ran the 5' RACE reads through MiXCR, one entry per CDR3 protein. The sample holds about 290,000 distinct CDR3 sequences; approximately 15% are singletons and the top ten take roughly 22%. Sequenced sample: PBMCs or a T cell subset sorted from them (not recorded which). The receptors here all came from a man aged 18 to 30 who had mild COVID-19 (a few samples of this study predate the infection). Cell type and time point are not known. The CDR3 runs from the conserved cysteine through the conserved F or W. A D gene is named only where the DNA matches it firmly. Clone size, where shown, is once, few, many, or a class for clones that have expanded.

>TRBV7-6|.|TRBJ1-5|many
TGTGCCAGCAGCTTAGGTGCGGGTCAGCCCCAGCATTTT
CASSLGAGQPQHF
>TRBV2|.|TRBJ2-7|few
TGTGCCAGCACGGTGGCAGGGCGTAGTGGCGAGCAGTACTTC
CASTVAGRSGEQYF
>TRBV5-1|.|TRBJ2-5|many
TGCGCCAGCAGATCAATCGGGCAGGACCAAGAGACCCAGTACTTC
CASRSIGQDQETQYF
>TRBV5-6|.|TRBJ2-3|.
TGTGACAGCAGCTTGAAGCCAGATACGCAGTATTTT
CDSSLKPDTQYF
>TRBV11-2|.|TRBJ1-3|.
TGTGCCAGCAGCACGGGACCGAGCTCTGGAAACACCATATATTTT
CASSTGPSSGNTIYF
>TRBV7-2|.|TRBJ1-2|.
TGTGCCAGCAGCTTACGAGAGGAAGGCTACACCTTC
CASSLREEGYTF
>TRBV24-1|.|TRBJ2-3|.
TGTGCCACCAGTGATCCTACATCGACAGATACGCAGTATTTT
CATSDPTSTDTQYF
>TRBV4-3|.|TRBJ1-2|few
TGCGCCAGCAGCCCCCGAGGAGCCCTACACGGCTACACCTTC
CASSPRGALHGYTF
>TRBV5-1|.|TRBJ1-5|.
TGCGCCAGCAGCCCGAAGGGTGGCAATCAGCCCCAGCATTTT
CASSPKGGNQPQHF
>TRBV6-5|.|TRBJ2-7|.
TGTGCCAGCAGTTCCCGACGAGATTACGAGCAGTACTTC
CASSSRRDYEQYF
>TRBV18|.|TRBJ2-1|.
TGTGCCAGCTCACCGAGGACGGGACTCAATGAGCAGTTCTTC
CASSPRTGLNEQFF
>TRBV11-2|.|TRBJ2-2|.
TGTGCCAGCAGCTTTGGGGTTCGCGGCTTTGCGAACACCGGGGAGCTGTTTTTT
CASSFGVRGFANTGELFF
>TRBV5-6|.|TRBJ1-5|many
TGTGCCAGCAGCTTGCGAGGTAGCAATCAGCCCCAGCATTTT
CASSLRGSNQPQHF
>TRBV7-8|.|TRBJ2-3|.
TGTGCCAGCAGCCGGAGGGTCACAGATACGCAGTATTTT
CASSRRVTDTQYF
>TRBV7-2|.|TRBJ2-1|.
TGTGCCAGCAGCTTAAAAGGGGTCGTCTACAATGAGCAGTTCTTC
CASSLKGVVYNEQFF
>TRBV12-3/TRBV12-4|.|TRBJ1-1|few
TGTGCCAGCAGTCCTCACGGGACAATTGGCGCTGAAGCTTTCTTT
CASSPHGTIGAEAFF
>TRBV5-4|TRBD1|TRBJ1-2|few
TGTGCCAGCAGCACACAGGGGGCCGATGGCTACACCTTC
CASSTQGADGYTF
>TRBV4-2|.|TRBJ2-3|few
TGTGCCAGCAGCCCGGGGGACTCTCAGTATTTT
CASSPGDSQYF
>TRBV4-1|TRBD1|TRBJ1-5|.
TGCGCCAGCAGCCAGACCCTCGGGACAGGGAACAATCAGCCCCAGCATTTT
CASSQTLGTGNNQPQHF
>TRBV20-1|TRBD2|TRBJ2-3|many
TGCAGTGTCGAGGGCGGGGGGGCGGCAGATACGCAGTATTTT
CSVEGGGAADTQYF
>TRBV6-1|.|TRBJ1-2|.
TGTGCCAGCAGTGAACAGCGTCAGAGAGGCTATGGCTACACCTTC
CASSEQRQRGYGYTF
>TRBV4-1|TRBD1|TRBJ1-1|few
TGCGCCAGCAGCCAAGAGGGGGGGACAGGGGCTTTCTTT
CASSQEGGTGAFF
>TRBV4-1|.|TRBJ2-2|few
TGCGCCAGCAGCCAAGACGAGAGGGAGCCGAACACCGGGGAGCTGTTTTTT
CASSQDEREPNTGELFF
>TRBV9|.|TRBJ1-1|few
TGTGCCAGCAGCGTAGCCGGGAGCACTGAAGCTTTCTTT
CASSVAGSTEAFF
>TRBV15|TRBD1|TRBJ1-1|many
TGTGCCACCAGCAGAGTTCAGGGGGCGGGCACTGAAGCTTTCTTT
CATSRVQGAGTEAFF
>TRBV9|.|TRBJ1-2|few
TGTGCCAGCAGCGTAGAAGCCCAGGGGGGCTACACCTTC
CASSVEAQGGYTF
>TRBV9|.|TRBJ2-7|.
TGTGCCAGCAGCGTAGGGACCCTCGACGGCTACGAGCAGTACTTC
CASSVGTLDGYEQYF
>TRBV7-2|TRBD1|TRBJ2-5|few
TGTGCCAGCAGCTCGGGACAGGGGGTGGAGACCCAGTACTTC
CASSSGQGVETQYF
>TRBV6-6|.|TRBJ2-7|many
TGTGCCAGCAGCCCCCGGTGGGAGCAGTACTTC
CASSPRWEQYF
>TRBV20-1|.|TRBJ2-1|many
TGCAGTGCTTCGGCGGGCTACAATGAGCAGTTCTTC
CSASAGYNEQFF
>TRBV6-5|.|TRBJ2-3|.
TGTGCCAGCGGTTACTCGACTTGGGGCACAGATACGCAGTATTTT
CASGYSTWGTDTQYF
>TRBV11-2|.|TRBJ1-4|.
TGTGCCAGCACCTACAGGGAAGAGCGTGAAAAACTGTTTTTT
CASTYREEREKLFF
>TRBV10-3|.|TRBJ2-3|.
TGTGCCATCACTGGGGCGGGTACAGATACGCAGTATTTT
CAITGAGTDTQYF
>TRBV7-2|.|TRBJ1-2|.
TGTGCCAGCAGCGCTAGTGGGGACTATGGCTACACCTTC
CASSASGDYGYTF
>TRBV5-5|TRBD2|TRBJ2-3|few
TGTGCCAGCAGCTTGGAGGGAGGGAATACGCAGTATTTT
CASSLEGGNTQYF
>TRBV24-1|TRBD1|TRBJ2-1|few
TGTGCCACCAGTAGGCGGACAGGGACTGTGAATGAGCAGTTCTTC
CATSRRTGTVNEQFF
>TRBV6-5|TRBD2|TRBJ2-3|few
TGTGCCAGCAGTTACTCCCCCGTAATCGAGCGGGGGGGCGTCGATACGCAGTATTTT
CASSYSPVIERGGVDTQYF
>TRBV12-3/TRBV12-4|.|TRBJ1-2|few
TGTGCCAGCAGTGGATCCGGGGACTGGGTAGGAAGCGGCTACACCTTC
CASSGSGDWVGSGYTF
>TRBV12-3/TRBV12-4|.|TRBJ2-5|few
TGTGCCAGCAGTTTCAGGAGCGACCAAGAGACCCAGTACTTC
CASSFRSDQETQYF
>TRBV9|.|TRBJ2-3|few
TGTGCCAGCAGCGTATTCGCAGATACGCAGTATTTT
CASSVFADTQYF
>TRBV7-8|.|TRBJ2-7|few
TGTGCCAGCAGCTTACAGAGCTCCTACGAGCAGTACTTC
CASSLQSSYEQYF
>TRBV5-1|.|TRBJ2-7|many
TGCGCCAGCAGCTTGGCCGGATATGGGGAGCAGTACTTC
CASSLAGYGEQYF
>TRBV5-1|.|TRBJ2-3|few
TGCGCCAGCAGCTTGCAGTTATCCAGCACAGATACGCAGTATTTT
CASSLQLSSTDTQYF
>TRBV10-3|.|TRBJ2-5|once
TGTGCCATCACCTCCGACAGGCTTGGGACCCAGTACTTC
CAITSDRLGTQYF
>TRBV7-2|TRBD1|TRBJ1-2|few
TGTGCCAGCAGCCCGACGGGGACAGGATATGGCTACACCTTC
CASSPTGTGYGYTF
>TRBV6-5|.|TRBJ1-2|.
TGTGCCAGCAGTTACCTTAACGGGGCAGGGGACGGCTACACCTTC
CASSYLNGAGDGYTF
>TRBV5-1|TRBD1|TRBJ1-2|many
TGCGCCAGCAGCTTGGCCGGGACAGGAGACTATGGCTACACCTTC
CASSLAGTGDYGYTF
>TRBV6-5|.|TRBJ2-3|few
TGTGCCAGCAGTTACTCCGCCTGGGATACGCAGTATTTT
CASSYSAWDTQYF
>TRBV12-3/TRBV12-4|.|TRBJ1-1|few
TGTGCCAGCAGTTTAAGGATAGGGGGGAACACTGAAGCTTTCTTT
CASSLRIGGNTEAFF
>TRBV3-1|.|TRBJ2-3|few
TGTGCCAGCAGCAGTGTCGGGGGTGCGCAGTATTTT
CASSSVGGAQYF
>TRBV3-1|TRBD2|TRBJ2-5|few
TGTGCCAGCAGCCAAAGGCCCGGGGGGAAAGAAGAGACCCAGTACTTC
CASSQRPGGKEETQYF
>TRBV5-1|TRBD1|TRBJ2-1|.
TGCGCCAGCAGCTTTACAGGGGGCGTCCCCTACAATGAGCAGTTCTTC
CASSFTGGVPYNEQFF
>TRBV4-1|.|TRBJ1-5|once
TGCGCCAGCTCCCCCCTTACTCTTAATCAGCCCCAGCATTTT
CASSPLTLNQPQHF